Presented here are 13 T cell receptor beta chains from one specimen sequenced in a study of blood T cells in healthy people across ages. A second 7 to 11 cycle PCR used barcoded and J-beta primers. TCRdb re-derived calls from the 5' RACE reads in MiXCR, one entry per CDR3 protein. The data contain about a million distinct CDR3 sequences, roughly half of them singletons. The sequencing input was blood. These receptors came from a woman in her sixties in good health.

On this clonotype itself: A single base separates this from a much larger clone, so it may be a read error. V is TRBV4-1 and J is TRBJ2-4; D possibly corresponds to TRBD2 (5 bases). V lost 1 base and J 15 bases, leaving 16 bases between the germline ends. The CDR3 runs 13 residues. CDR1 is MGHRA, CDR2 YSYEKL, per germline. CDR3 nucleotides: TGCGCCAGCAGCCAAGTGGGGAGAGAGACCCGGTACTTC. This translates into CASSQVGRETRYF.

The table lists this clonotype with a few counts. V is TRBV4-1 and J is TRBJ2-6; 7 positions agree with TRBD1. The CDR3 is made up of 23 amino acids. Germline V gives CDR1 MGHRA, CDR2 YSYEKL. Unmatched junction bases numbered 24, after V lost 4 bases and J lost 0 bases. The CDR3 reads CASSLLPPGTEPFLNSGANVLTF. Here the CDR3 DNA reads TGCGCCAGCAGCCTTCTTCCGCCCGGGACAGAACCCTTTCTGAACTCTGGGGCCAACGTCCTGACTTTC.

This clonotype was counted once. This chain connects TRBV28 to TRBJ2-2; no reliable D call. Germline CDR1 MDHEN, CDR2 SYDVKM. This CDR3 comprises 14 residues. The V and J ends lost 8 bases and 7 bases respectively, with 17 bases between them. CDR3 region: CASSARFDLGELFF. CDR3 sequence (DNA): TGTGCCAGCTCCGCTAGATTTGACCTCGGGGAGCTGTTTTTT.

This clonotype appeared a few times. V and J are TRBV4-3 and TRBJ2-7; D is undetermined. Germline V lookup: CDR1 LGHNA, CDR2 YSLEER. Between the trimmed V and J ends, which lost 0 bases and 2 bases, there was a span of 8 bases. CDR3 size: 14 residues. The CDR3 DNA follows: TGCGCCAGCAGCCAAGATCTCGAGGCCTACGAGCAGTACTTC. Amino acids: CASSQDLEAYEQYF.

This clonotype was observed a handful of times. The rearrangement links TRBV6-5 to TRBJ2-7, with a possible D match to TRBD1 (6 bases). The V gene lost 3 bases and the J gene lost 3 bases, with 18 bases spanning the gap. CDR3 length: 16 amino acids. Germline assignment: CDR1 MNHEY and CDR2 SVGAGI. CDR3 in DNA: TGTGCCAGCAGTTATGCCACAGGGCCGGGGCTCTACGAGCAGTACTTC. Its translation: CASSYATGPGLYEQYF.

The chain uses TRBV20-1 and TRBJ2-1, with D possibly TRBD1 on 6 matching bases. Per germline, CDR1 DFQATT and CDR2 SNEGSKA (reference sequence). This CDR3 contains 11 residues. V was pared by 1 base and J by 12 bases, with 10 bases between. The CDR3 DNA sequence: TGCAGTGCTAGAGCAGGGGTTCTGCAGTTCTTC. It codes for CSARAGVLQFF.

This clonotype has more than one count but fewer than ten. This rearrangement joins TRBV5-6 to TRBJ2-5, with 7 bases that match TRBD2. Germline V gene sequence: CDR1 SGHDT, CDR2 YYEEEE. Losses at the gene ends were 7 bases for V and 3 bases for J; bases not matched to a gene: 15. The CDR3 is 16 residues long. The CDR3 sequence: CASALRRGGLEETQYF. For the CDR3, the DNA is TGTGCCAGCGCCCTTAGGAGGGGAGGGCTTGAAGAGACCCAGTACTTC.

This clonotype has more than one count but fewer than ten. The CDR3: CASRRQGGEQYF. The CDR3 DNA sequence: TGTGCCAGCAGGAGACAGGGTGGCGAGCAGTACTTC. This sequence joins TRBV12-3 or TRBV12-4 and TRBJ2-7; 7 nucleotides line up with TRBD1. This CDR3 region has 12 residues. With V trimmed by 6 bases and J by 6 bases, 5 bases remained unmatched.

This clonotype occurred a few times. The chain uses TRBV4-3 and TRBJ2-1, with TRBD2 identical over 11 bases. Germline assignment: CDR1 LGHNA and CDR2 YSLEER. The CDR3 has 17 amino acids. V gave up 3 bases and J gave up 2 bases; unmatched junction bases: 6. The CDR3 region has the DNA TGCGCCAGCAGCCAGTCACTAGCGGGAGACACCTACAATGAGCAGTTCTTC. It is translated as CASSQSLAGDTYNEQFF.

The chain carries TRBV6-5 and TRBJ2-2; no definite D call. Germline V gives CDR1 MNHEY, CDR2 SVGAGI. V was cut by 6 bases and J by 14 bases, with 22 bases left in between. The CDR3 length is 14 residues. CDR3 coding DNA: TGTGCCAGCAGCCAAGGGCCAGGCCAGGTGGGACTGTTTTTT. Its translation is CASSQGPGQVGLFF.

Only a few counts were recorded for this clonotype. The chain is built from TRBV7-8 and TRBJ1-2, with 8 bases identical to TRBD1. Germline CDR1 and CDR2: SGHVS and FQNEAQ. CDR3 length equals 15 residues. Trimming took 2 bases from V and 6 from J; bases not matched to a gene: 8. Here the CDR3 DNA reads TGTGCCAGCAGCTTAAGCAGGGGGCAGCGGAATGGCTACACCTTC. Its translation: CASSLSRGQRNGYTF.

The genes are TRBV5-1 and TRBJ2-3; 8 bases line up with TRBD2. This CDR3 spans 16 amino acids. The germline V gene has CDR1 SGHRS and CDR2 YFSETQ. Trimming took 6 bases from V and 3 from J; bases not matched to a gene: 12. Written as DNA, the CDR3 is TGCGCCAGCACGCACCTTAGCGGGATCCTAACAGATACGCAGTATTTT. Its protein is CASTHLSGILTDTQYF.

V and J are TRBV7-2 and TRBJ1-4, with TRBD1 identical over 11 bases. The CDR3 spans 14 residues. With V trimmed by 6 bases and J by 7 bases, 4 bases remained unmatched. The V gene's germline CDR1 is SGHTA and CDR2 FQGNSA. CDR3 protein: CASRKDRGREKLFF. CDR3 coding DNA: TGTGCCAGCAGGAAGGACAGGGGGCGTGAAAAACTGTTTTTT.